Shown below are 28 T cell receptor beta chains from a single sample sequenced in a study of T-cell reconstitution after alpha-beta-depleted transplantation in children. Library preparation (for TCRbeta) was performed with unique molecular identifiers. TCRdb redid the calling of the PCR reads with MiXCR, one entry per CDR3 protein. The sample records a few hundred thousand distinct CDR3 sequences, about 9.6% being singletons. The input for sequencing was PBMCs from the stem cell graft donor, taken from the stem cell graft. These receptors were collected from a human donor who donated a stem cell graft to a child with SCID.

The table lists this clonotype with many counts. This chain links TRBV6-6 with TRBJ2-3; D not certain. Trimming shortened V by 4 bases and J by 5 bases, and 4 bases separated the two germline ends. The CDR3 runs to 11 residues. The germline gives CDR1 MNHNY, CDR2 SVGAGI (reference sequence). The CDR3, as DNA: TGTGCCAGCAGTTCTCAAGATACGCAGTATTTT. It yields the protein CASSSQDTQYF.

This clonotype was detected ten times or more. CDR3 in amino acids: CASSPQTVGDEKLFF. The CDR3 DNA reads TGCGCCAGCAGCCCACAGACCGTAGGGGATGAAAAACTGTTTTTT. The chain links TRBV4-3 to TRBJ1-4; the D gene is possibly TRBD1 (5 bases). V shed 4 bases and J shed 6 bases, with 15 bases lying between them. The CDR3 is made up of 15 amino acids. Germline V CDR1 and CDR2: LGHNA, YSLEER.

This clonotype was counted ten times or more. The chain combines TRBV6-1 with TRBJ2-1; D might be TRBD2 (5 bases). This CDR3 region has 14 residues. In germline, CDR1 is MNHNS, CDR2 SASEGT. Trimming left V 3 bases short and J 9 bases short, with 15 bases between. Written as DNA, the CDR3 is TGTGCCAGCAGTGATCAGAGCGGCGCAGGTGAGCAGTTCTTC. It encodes CASSDQSGAGEQFF.

The table lists this clonotype with many counts. The chain has TRBV5-1 and TRBJ2-3, with 9 positions matching TRBD2. Germline values: CDR1 SGHRS, CDR2 YFSETQ. Germline trimming cut 0 bases from V and 3 bases from J; bases unmatched to any gene: 2. The CDR3 extends over 15 amino acids. The DNA of the CDR3 is TGCGCCAGCAGCTTGGTTAGCGGGGGAACAGATACGCAGTATTTT. Translating gives CASSLVSGGTDTQYF.

Ten or more counts support this clonotype. The CDR3 DNA reads as TGTGCCAGCGGCGCGGAGGGAGGTCAGCCCCAGCATTTT. This gives the protein CASGAEGGQPQHF. The chain combines TRBV2 with TRBJ1-5, with D unresolved. The V end lost 8 bases, the J end lost 6 bases, and 14 bases lay between the germline ends. The CDR3 is made up of 13 amino acids. Germline V CDR1 and CDR2: SNHLY, FYNNEI.

Only a few counts were recorded for this clonotype. This sequence joins TRBV6-5 and TRBJ2-3; a possible D gene is TRBD1 (6 bases). The CDR3 contains 15 residues. CDR1 is MNHEY, CDR2 SVGAGI, per germline. V was shortened by 4 bases and J by 1 base, with 12 bases between the two germline ends. The CDR3 sequence: CASSFGQIGTDTQYF. CDR3 nucleotide sequence: TGTGCCAGCAGTTTCGGACAGATTGGCACAGATACGCAGTATTTT.

This clonotype was counted a single time. This could be a read error, since a much larger clone is one nucleotide away. The CDR3 nucleotides read TGTGCCAGCAGTTACTCCCTGGCGGCGGGGCCAGTTACCGGGGAGCTGTTTTTT. Protein sequence: CASSYSLAAGPVTGELFF. The V call is TRBV6-2 or TRBV6-3, the J call TRBJ2-2; possibly TRBD2 for D (6 bases). The CDR3 sequence is 18 residues long. CDR1 is MNHEY and CDR2 is SVGEGT in the germline V gene. V shed 0 bases and J shed 5 bases, with 19 bases lying between them.

V usage is TRBV7-8 and J usage is TRBJ1-2, with D uncertain. Per germline, CDR1 SGHVS and CDR2 FQNEAQ. The ends were cut back, 5 bases at V and 3 bases at J, with 10 bases in the middle. This CDR3 has 13 residues. The CDR3 sequence: CASSPRRDYGYTF. CDR3 DNA: TGTGCCAGCAGCCCCCGGAGGGACTATGGCTACACCTTC.

This clonotype occurred many times. The V and J genes are TRBV11-1 and TRBJ2-3; 14 bases match TRBD2. CDR1 SGHAT and CDR2 FQDESV come from the germline V gene (reference sequence). This CDR3 has 20 amino acids. V shed 3 bases, J shed 0 bases, and the junction held 11 bases outside the gene matches. The CDR3 coding sequence is TGTGCCAGCAGCTTGAAAATCGGGACTAGCGGGGGAACTAGCACAGATACGCAGTATTTT. Its translation is CASSLKIGTSGGTSTDTQYF.

This clonotype was picked up many times. This rearrangement joins TRBV7-2 to TRBJ1-2, with TRBD1 as a possible D gene (5 bases). Between the trimmed V and J ends, which lost 2 bases and 3 bases, there was a span of 10 bases. The CDR3 is 14 residues long. Germline V gives CDR1 SGHTA, CDR2 FQGNSA. The CDR3 DNA follows: TGTGCCAGCAGCTTACCAGGGTGGTACTATGGCTACACCTTC. The encoded protein is CASSLPGWYYGYTF.

The rearrangement links TRBV20-1 to TRBJ1-3; no reliable D call. The V gene's germline CDR1 is DFQATT and CDR2 SNEGSKA (reference sequence). V was trimmed by 1 base and J by 4 bases, leaving 2 bases between them. The CDR3 sequence is 11 residues long. The CDR3 nucleotides read TGCAGTGCTAGAGTAGGAAACACCATATATTTT. Its protein is CSARVGNTIYF.

This clonotype was seen at least ten times. The gene calls are TRBV6-2 or TRBV6-3 and TRBJ2-6, with D maybe TRBD1 (6 bases). Germline V gives CDR1 MNHEY, CDR2 SVGEGT. The length of the CDR3 is 12 residues. Trimming stripped 10 bases from V and 12 bases from J, with 16 bases between. CDR3 amino acids: CATSIQGSVLTF. CDR3 DNA sequence: TGTGCCACCTCGATACAGGGTTCCGTCCTGACTTTC.

This rearrangement joins TRBV12-3 or TRBV12-4 to TRBJ2-5; 7 bases align to TRBD1. CDR3 length: 14 amino acids. V shed 6 bases and J 1 base; nucleotides not matched to a gene: 5. This chain's CDR3 is CASRDGQVQETQYF. CDR3 DNA sequence: TGTGCCAGCAGGGATGGACAGGTCCAAGAGACCCAGTACTTC.

Concerning this clonotype: A clone one base away is much larger, so this may be a read error. V gene TRBV20-1 combines with J gene TRBJ2-1; D perhaps matches TRBD1 (6 bases). The CDR3 has 15 residues. Germline CDR1 reads DFQATT; CDR2 reads SNEGSKA (reference sequence). Trimming took off 3 bases at V and 4 bases at J, with 16 bases between the two ends. CDR3 DNA sequence: TGCAGTGCTAGGCGAAGGGACAAACTTTACAATGAGCAGTTCTTC. The encoded protein is CSARRRDKLYNEQFF.

This clonotype was found many times. The chain recombines TRBV7-2 with TRBJ2-2, with TRBD2 identical over 7 bases. The V gene's germline CDR1 is SGHTA and CDR2 FQGNSA. V lost 2 bases, J lost 3 bases, and 9 bases stayed unmatched. This CDR3 region has 17 residues. The DNA of the CDR3 is TGTGCCAGCAGCTTATTTGGTAGCGGGCGGGACACCGGGGAGCTGTTTTTT. Translation: CASSLFGSGRDTGELFF.

This clonotype was picked up many times. The chain links TRBV6-5 to TRBJ2-7; 8 bases align to TRBD1. Germline lookup yields CDR1 MNHEY and CDR2 SVGAGI. This CDR3 is built from 15 residues. With V trimmed by 2 bases and J by 4 bases, 7 bases remained unmatched. Written as DNA, the CDR3 is TGTGCCAGCAGTTACGGACAGGGTAACTTATACGAGCAGTACTTC. The encoded protein is CASSYGQGNLYEQYF.

Ten or more counts support this clonotype. V is TRBV13 and J is TRBJ1-1; no firm D call. Germline loops: CDR1 PRHDT, CDR2 FYEKMQ (reference sequence). V shed 3 bases and J shed 1 base, with 12 bases lying between them. This CDR3 contains 15 residues. The CDR3 nucleotides are TGTGCCAGCAGCTTTCCCGGCCAGCAGAACACTGAAGCTTTCTTT. The encoded protein is CASSFPGQQNTEAFF.

At least ten counts were recorded for this clonotype. The chain is built from TRBV11-2 and TRBJ2-7; 11 bases fit TRBD1. CDR3 size: 15 residues. The V gene's germline CDR1 is SGHAT and CDR2 FQNNGV. J gave up 3 bases and V 5 bases, and 6 bases lay outside the gene matches. CDR3 bases: TGTGCCAGCAGCACCGACGGGACAGGGGGCTACGAGCAGTACTTC. Its protein is CASSTDGTGGYEQYF.

This clonotype was detected ten times or more. The V call is TRBV5-6, the J call TRBJ2-7, with D perhaps matching TRBD2 (5 bases). Germline V CDR1 and CDR2: SGHDT, YYEEEE. The V end lost 2 bases, the J end lost 7 bases, and 7 bases lay between the germline ends. This CDR3 is 11 amino acids long. CDR3 sequence (DNA): TGTGCCAGCAGCTTTTGGGAGGAGCAGTACTTC. Its translation is CASSFWEEQYF.

This clonotype occurred many times. The J gene is TRBJ2-1, the V gene TRBV20-1; 7 nucleotides align to TRBD2. Germline V lookup: CDR1 DFQATT, CDR2 SNEGSKA (reference sequence). This CDR3 has 15 residues. After removal of 1 base from V and 1 base from J, the junction contained 4 bases not matched to a gene. The CDR3 bases are TGCAGTGCTAGAGGGACTAGAGAATCCTACAATGAGCAGTTCTTC. This encodes CSARGTRESYNEQFF.

This clonotype was seen repeatedly, ten times or more. The chain recombines TRBV20-1 with TRBJ1-1; D perhaps matches TRBD1 (6 bases). The CDR3 is 14 amino acids. Germline CDR1 and CDR2: DFQATT and SNEGSKA (reference sequence). V lost 2 bases and J lost 6, with 16 bases in between. The CDR3 DNA reads as TGCAGTGCTAGACGCTCCAGGGGAACCTCTGAAGCTTTCTTT. Encoded protein: CSARRSRGTSEAFF.

This clonotype was counted at least ten times. V gene TRBV19 combines with J gene TRBJ2-2, with TRBD1 identical over 9 bases. CDR1 and CDR2 from the germline V gene are LNHDA and SQIVND (reference sequence). The CDR3 contains 16 residues. Trimming removed 6 bases from V and 4 bases from J; junction bases left unmatched: 9. DNA for the CDR3: TGTGCCAGTAGCCTCACAGGGGGCGCGGGCACCGGGGAGCTGTTTTTT. This codes for CASSLTGGAGTGELFF.

This clonotype has only a few counts. The chain combines TRBV18 with TRBJ1-1; TRBD1 aligns across 9 bases. Per germline, CDR1 KGHSH and CDR2 LQKENI. J was trimmed by 4 bases and V by 3 bases; bases with no gene match: 9. CDR3 length equals 16 residues. This CDR3 reads CASSPQGQGRGTEAFF. The CDR3 bases are TGTGCCAGCTCACCGCAGGGACAGGGAAGGGGCACTGAAGCTTTCTTT.

This clonotype was seen repeatedly, ten times or more. The rearrangement links TRBV29-1 to TRBJ1-1, with D unresolved. Per the germline V gene, CDR1 is SQVTM and CDR2 is ANQGSEA. This CDR3 contains 10 residues. Trimming pared 6 bases from V and 0 bases from J, leaving 2 bases between. In DNA form, the CDR3 reads TGCAGCGTCATGAACACTGAAGCTTTCTTT. Its protein product is CSVMNTEAFF. Drawing the rest from reference TRBV29-1 and TRBJ1-1, the complete variable domain is SAVISQKPSRDICQRGTSLTIQCQVDSQVTMMFWYRQQPGQSLTLIATANQGSEATYESGFVIDKFPISRPNLTFSTLTVSNMSPEDSSIYLCSVMNTEAFFGQGTRLTVV.

This clonotype was observed at least ten times. V gene TRBV5-6 combines with J gene TRBJ2-3, with D tentatively TRBD2 (5 bases). CDR1 and CDR2 from the germline V gene are SGHDT and YYEEEE. V was shortened by 4 bases and J by 0 bases, with 9 bases between the two germline ends. The CDR3 contains 14 residues. CDR3 sequence: CASSHAGSTDTQYF. CDR3 DNA: TGTGCCAGCAGCCACGCGGGCAGCACAGATACGCAGTATTTT.

Many counts were recorded for this clonotype. This chain connects TRBV18 to TRBJ2-3; possibly TRBD2 for D (5 bases). The V end lost 1 base, the J end lost 6 bases, and 14 bases lay between the germline ends. Germline loops: CDR1 KGHSH, CDR2 LQKENI. The CDR3 sequence is 15 residues long. The CDR3 reads CASSPRAGVADTQYF. The CDR3 DNA sequence: TGTGCCAGCTCACCACGGGCTGGAGTAGCGGATACGCAGTATTTT.

This clonotype was observed many times. The CDR3 sequence is CASSLMGQNTEAFF. Here the CDR3 DNA reads TGTGCCAGCAGTTTAATGGGGCAAAACACTGAAGCTTTCTTT. The chain carries TRBV27 and TRBJ1-1; D is perhaps TRBD1 (5 bases). V shed 2 bases and J shed 2 bases, with 9 bases lying between them. CDR1 and CDR2 from the germline V gene are MNHEY and SMNVEV (reference sequence). This CDR3 has 14 residues.

In its sample, this clonotype was seen many times. CDR3 coding DNA: TGTGCCAGCAGCACCGGGACAGATAGCACAGATACGCAGTATTTT. This gives the protein CASSTGTDSTDTQYF. The chain links TRBV2 to TRBJ2-3; 7 nucleotides align to TRBD1. Losses at the gene ends were 6 bases for V and 0 bases for J; bases not matched to a gene: 6. This CDR3 comprises 15 residues. Germline CDR1 SNHLY, CDR2 FYNNEI.